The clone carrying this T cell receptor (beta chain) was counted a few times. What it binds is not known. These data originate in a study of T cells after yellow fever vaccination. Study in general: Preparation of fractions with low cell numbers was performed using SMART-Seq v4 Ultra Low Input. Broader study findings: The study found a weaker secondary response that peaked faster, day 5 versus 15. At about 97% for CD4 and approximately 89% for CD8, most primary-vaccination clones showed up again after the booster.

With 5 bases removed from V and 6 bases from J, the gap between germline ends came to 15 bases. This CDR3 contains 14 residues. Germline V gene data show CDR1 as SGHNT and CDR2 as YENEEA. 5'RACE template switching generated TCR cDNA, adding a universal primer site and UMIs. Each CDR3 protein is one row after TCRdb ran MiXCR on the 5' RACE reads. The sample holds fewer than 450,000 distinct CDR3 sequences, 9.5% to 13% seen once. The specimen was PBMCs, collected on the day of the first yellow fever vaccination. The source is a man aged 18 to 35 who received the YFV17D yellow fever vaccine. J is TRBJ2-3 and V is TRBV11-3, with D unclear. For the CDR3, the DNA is TGTGCCAGCAGCCCGTCCTCTAGTAAGGATACGCAGTATTTT. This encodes CASSPSSSKDTQYF.